This T cell receptor beta chain was documented in a study of beta chain features in type 1 diabetes. Findings of the study overall: Among patients with Type 1 diabetes, TCRB CDR3s were moderately but significantly shorter in every one of the four CD4+ subsets. Patients with type 1 diabetes carried fewer insertions and had more deletions at their VDJ junctions.

In this sample, this clone turned up a few times. The antigen is undetermined. Investigators reverse transcribed all isolated RNA, so they sequenced expressed TCRB transcripts. Method: immunoSEQ multiplex PCR; TCRdb's copy keeps in-frame clones and lacks some. Seen here are 810,000 or so clones, roughly 17% observed once, and the top ten hold 0.023%. With 10 bases clipped from V and 1 base from J, the junction kept 6 bases outside the gene matches. CDR3 length: 13 amino acids. Germline V lookup: CDR1 ENHRY, CDR2 SYGVKD. The TCR originated in a woman in her late teens or twenties in good health. Sequencing input: naive CD4+ T cells from blood. This chain links TRBV10-3 with TRBJ1-1; TRBD1 aligns across 7 bases. In DNA, the CDR3 is TGTGCCACTAGGGACAGTGGGAACACTGAAGCTTTCTTT. The encoded protein is CATRDSGNTEAFF.